This T cell receptor (beta chain) is drawn from a study of blood T cell repertoires in COVID-19. The overall study: Collection of acute and convalescent COVID-19 samples took place in the United States, Italy and Spain.

Cohorts were based on clinical histories the participants reported. Data came from immunoSEQ multiplex PCR; TCRdb stores just in-frame clones and leaves some out. The table lists a few hundred thousand clones, around 86% of them singletons, with approximately 5% in the top ten. This CDR3 comprises 14 residues. Trimming cost V 5 bases and J 5 bases, with 18 bases left between them. CDR1 and CDR2 (germline): GTSNPN, SVGIG (reference sequence). Sequencing was done on a sample of PBMCs or T cells enriched from blood (not recorded which). This chain connects TRBV30 to TRBJ2-5, with a possible D match to TRBD2 (7 bases). The receptor comes from a woman in her 50s who had recovered from COVID-19. The CDR3 sequence is CAWGRGGAGETQYF. For the CDR3, the DNA is TGTGCCTGGGGCAGAGGGGGGGCAGGGGAGACCCAGTACTTC.